One TCR beta chain is described in this entry. The antigen is not known. This entry belongs to a study of shared clonotypes between healthy human individuals. Whole-study findings and limits: Estimated clonotype richness was generally higher in naive than memory subsets. Relative to their counterparts shared across all four donors, non-shared clonotypes exhibited diminished generation probabilities. Rarefaction indicated that sorted-subset sequencing remained incomplete although depth was large.

Germline assignment: CDR1 SGHDT and CDR2 YYEEEE. CDR3 length: 15 residues. After removal of 4 bases from V and 8 bases from J, the junction contained 13 bases not matched to a gene. Selected positively for CCR7 and CD45RO-negative, naive CD8 cells excluded terminally differentiated effector memory CD45RA+ cells. Tens of thousands of T cell genomes, or 200 to 250 ng DNA, went into the sorted-subset replicate PCRs. The protocol was immunoSEQ multiplex PCR, while the TCRdb copy is restricted to in-frame clones and leaves out a portion. This sample has 450,000 to 700,000 clones, with roughly 95% found just once.

Source material: naive CD8+ T cells sorted from blood. The TCR originated in a woman in her 30s in good health. The chain uses TRBV5-6 and TRBJ1-1; 8 nucleotides align to TRBD1. The CDR3, as DNA: TGTGCCAGCAGCACCGCGACAGGGGTGGAGCGGGAAGCTTTCTTT. Translation gives CASSTATGVEREAFF.